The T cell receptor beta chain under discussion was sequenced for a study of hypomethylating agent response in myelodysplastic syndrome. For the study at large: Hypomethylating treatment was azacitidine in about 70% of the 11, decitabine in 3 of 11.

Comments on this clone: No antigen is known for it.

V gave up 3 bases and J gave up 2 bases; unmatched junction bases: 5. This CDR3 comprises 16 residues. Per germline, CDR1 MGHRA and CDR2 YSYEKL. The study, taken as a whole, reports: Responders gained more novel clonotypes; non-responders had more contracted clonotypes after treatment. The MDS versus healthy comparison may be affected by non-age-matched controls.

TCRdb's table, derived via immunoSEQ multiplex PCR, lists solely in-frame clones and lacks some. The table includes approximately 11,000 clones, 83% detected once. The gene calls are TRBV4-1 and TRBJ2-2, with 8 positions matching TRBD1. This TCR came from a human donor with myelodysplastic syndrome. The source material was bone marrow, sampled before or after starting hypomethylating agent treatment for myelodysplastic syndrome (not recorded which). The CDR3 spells CASSQGTGFNTGELFF. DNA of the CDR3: TGCGCCAGCAGCCAGGGGACAGGATTTAACACCGGGGAGCTGTTTTTT.